The clone carrying this TCR beta chain was recorded many times. Antigen specificity is unknown. This record belongs to a study of CD8 T cells in ankylosing spondylitis. The study, taken as a whole, reports: Made up of eight or nine highly homologous variants, a TCR beta motif appeared characteristic of ankylosing spondylitis blood. As reported, disease-linked clones showed significant enrichment in matched ankylosing spondylitis synovial fluid.

The germline V gene encodes CDR1 DFQATT and CDR2 SNEGSKA (reference sequence). This CDR3 is built from 10 residues. Quantitative 5'-RACE with molecular barcodes was used to make the TCR beta libraries. Via MiXCR, TCRdb re-called the 5' RACE reads, giving one row per CDR3 protein. The sample lists more than 60,000 distinct CDR3 sequences, 6.2% occurring once. The genes are TRBV20-1 and TRBJ1-2; D is unresolved. The specimen sequenced was synovial fluid, either unsorted or a sorted T cell fraction (not recorded which). This TCR derives from a male donor with ankylosing spondylitis. The DNA of the CDR3 is TGCAGGCTTGGAGACTATGGCTACACCTTC. Translated, it gives CRLGDYGYTF.